This TCR beta chain is drawn from a study of brain T cells in children with intractable seizures. The trim removed 4 bases at V and 8 bases at J, leaving 5 bases unmatched. This CDR3 is 13 amino acids long. The germline V gene has CDR1 MNHEY and CDR2 SMNVEV (reference sequence). Data came from immunoSEQ multiplex PCR; TCRdb stores just in-frame clones and leaves some out. The table has approximately 41,000 clones, 80% to 95% seen once. This TCR was recovered from a girl under 10 years old with tuberous sclerosis and intractable seizures. The chain couples TRBV27 to TRBJ1-2; 9 nucleotides align to TRBD1. The material was peripheral blood, obtained at surgery. This CDR3 is CASSSGQGGGYTF. In nucleotides, the CDR3 is TGTGCCAGCAGTTCGGGACAGGGAGGGGGCTACACCTTC.